The present T cell receptor beta chain was sequenced within a study of Graves' ophthalmopathy and Graves' hyperthyroidism. Overall study results and limits: Detection in blood was also observed for most expanded thyroid clonotypes above 0.001 frequency.

CDR3 regions of TCR beta were amplified from RNA transcripts. HTBI-primed first-round RT-PCR preceded second-round multiplex PCR. Via MiXCR, TCRdb re-called the multiplex PCR reads, giving one row per CDR3 protein. Of roughly 400,000 distinct CDR3 sequences listed, approximately 15% are singletons. In its sample, this clonotype was seen a few times. Its antigen is currently unknown. Deletions cut 0 bases from V and 9 bases from J, with 9 bases between. Germline V lookup: CDR1 GTSNPN, CDR2 SVGIG (reference sequence). CDR3 length equals 13 residues. Fresh peripheral blood, about 9.3 ml, was the PBMC source.

The source material was peripheral blood. This clonotype was sampled from a woman aged 18-29 years with stable Graves' hyperthyroidism. This sequence joins TRBV30 and TRBJ1-6; D is perhaps TRBD1 (5 bases). CDR3 DNA: TGTGCCTGGAGTGTACAGCAGGGTTCACCCCTCCACTTT. Translating gives CAWSVQQGSPLHF.